The 13 T cell receptor beta chains presented below share a single source sample, sequenced in a study of shared clonotypes between healthy human individuals. Measured with immunoSEQ multiplex PCR; TCRdb has only the in-frame clones, and not every one. The data contain about 520,000 clones, over 75% of them singletons. Input material: PBMCs. The receptors were sampled from a woman aged 40 to 49 in good health. Some clones in this sample may be carry-over from other donors' samples.

This rearrangement joins TRBV30 to TRBJ2-7; 9 positions agree with TRBD2. The V gene end was trimmed by 5 bases and the J gene end by 7 bases; junction bases not matched to a gene: 12. This CDR3 is built from 14 residues. Germline loops: CDR1 GTSNPN, CDR2 SVGIG (reference sequence). The CDR3 DNA follows: TGTGCCTGGGGGTTAGCGGGAGTGGGCGGAGAGCAGTACTTC. Its translation is CAWGLAGVGGEQYF.

This chain uses TRBV9 with TRBJ1-3; D is unclear. Germline CDR1 is SGDLS and CDR2 is YYNGEE. The CDR3 sequence is 15 residues long. The V end lost 0 bases, the J end lost 0 bases, and 7 bases lay between the germline ends. The CDR3 DNA is TGTGCCAGCAGCGTAGACGCAACCTCTGGAAACACCATATATTTT. Translation gives CASSVDATSGNTIYF.

As for this clone: Distinct nucleotide sequences in the sample also encode this CDR3. V usage is TRBV28 and J usage is TRBJ2-3, with 7 bases that match TRBD1. V trimming: 6 bases; J trimming: 4 bases; junction bases outside the gene matches: 4. Germline loops: CDR1 MDHEN, CDR2 SYDVKM. This CDR3 is built from 13 residues. As DNA, the CDR3 is TGTGCCAGCAGCCTTAGGGGGCCAGATACGCAGTATTTT. Amino acids: CASSLRGPDTQYF.

The chain combines TRBV7-9 with TRBJ2-1, with TRBD1 identical over 8 bases. The trim removed 8 bases at V and 3 bases at J, leaving 9 bases unmatched. Germline assignment: CDR1 SEHNR and CDR2 FQNEAQ (reference sequence). The CDR3 extends over 15 amino acids. CDR3 DNA sequence: TGTGCCAGCTTGGGTCAGGGGGCTGTCTACAATGAGCAGTTCTTC. As protein: CASLGQGAVYNEQFF.

This clone was seen ten or more times. This sequence joins TRBV7-2 and TRBJ1-2, with TRBD1 as a possible D gene (6 bases). The CDR3 runs 15 residues. CDR1 is SGHTA and CDR2 is FQGNSA in the germline V gene. Trimming cost V 1 base and J 4 bases, with 13 bases left between them. The CDR3 reads CASSLVGGAGYGYTF. In nucleotides, the CDR3 is TGTGCCAGCAGCTTAGTCGGGGGCGCGGGCTATGGCTACACCTTC.

CDR3 loop: CATNNAGVTNEQFF. CDR3 bases: TGTGCCACCAACAACGCAGGGGTTACGAATGAGCAGTTCTTC. The rearrangement uses TRBV6-1 and TRBJ2-1; tentatively, D is TRBD1 (6 bases). CDR1 is MNHNS and CDR2 is SASEGT in the germline V gene. CDR3 length equals 14 residues. The germline V and J ends were trimmed by 10 bases and 7 bases, with 20 bases remaining between them.

This chain joins TRBV7-9 and TRBJ2-1; TRBD2 might be the D (6 bases). The CDR3 is 15 residues long. Germline assignment: CDR1 SEHNR and CDR2 FQNEAQ (reference sequence). The V gene lost 5 bases and the J gene lost 0 bases, with 11 bases spanning the gap. CDR3 DNA sequence: TGTGCCAGCAGCGTTGGGACTTTCTCCTACAATGAGCAGTTCTTC. It encodes CASSVGTFSYNEQFF.

The genes are TRBV5-6 and TRBJ2-2; 7 nucleotides align to TRBD2. The CDR3 is 17 residues long. Germline loops: CDR1 SGHDT, CDR2 YYEEEE. V gave up 0 bases and J gave up 8 bases; unmatched junction bases: 13. As DNA, the CDR3 is TGTGCCAGCAGCTTGGGCTCACTAGCGACCCTAAGGGGGGAGCTGTTTTTT. Translating it yields CASSLGSLATLRGELFF.

The count of this clone is one. The chain uses TRBV7-2 and TRBJ2-1, with unresolved D. CDR3 length equals 15 residues. Germline lookup yields CDR1 SGHTA and CDR2 FQGNSA. Trimming took 1 base from V and 0 from J, leaving 7 bases between them. The CDR3 DNA reads TGTGCCAGCAGCTTAGTCAGCAGCTCCTACAATGAGCAGTTCTTC. The encoded protein is CASSLVSSSYNEQFF.

In this sample, this clone turned up a few times. The chain couples TRBV10-3 to TRBJ2-2; 12 nucleotides agree with TRBD1. This CDR3 spans 16 amino acids. V gave up 7 bases and J gave up 6 bases; unmatched junction bases: 9. Looked up from germline, CDR1 is ENHRY and CDR2 is SYGVKD. The CDR3 protein is CAITKGQGALAGELFF. In DNA, the CDR3 is TGTGCCATCACTAAGGGACAGGGGGCGTTGGCCGGGGAGCTGTTTTTT.

The table lists this clone with a few counts. The chain is built from TRBV5-1 and TRBJ2-1; 7 nucleotides agree with TRBD1. This CDR3 contains 16 residues. V lost 1 base and J lost 7; bases outside the gene matches: 11. CDR1 and CDR2 from the germline V gene are SGHRS and YFSETQ. CDR3 sequence: CASSLNSGQVWNEQFF. In DNA form, the CDR3 reads TGCGCCAGCAGCTTGAATTCCGGACAGGTATGGAATGAGCAGTTCTTC.

This chain uses TRBV19 with TRBJ2-7, with D perhaps matching TRBD1 or TRBD2 (5 bases each). Trimming pared 5 bases from V and 6 bases from J, leaving 17 bases between. The germline V gene has CDR1 LNHDA and CDR2 SQIVND (reference sequence). The CDR3 is 14 residues long. The CDR3 spells CASSARGGAAEQYF. The CDR3 nucleotides are TGTGCCAGTAGTGCCCGGGGTGGGGCGGCCGAGCAGTACTTC.

V usage is TRBV18 and J usage is TRBJ1-5; 8 bases align to TRBD1. Looked up from germline, CDR1 is KGHSH and CDR2 is LQKENI. V lost 6 bases, J lost 2 bases, and 6 bases stayed unmatched. The CDR3 is made up of 15 amino acids. The CDR3, as DNA: TGTGCCAGCTCCCGCGGGACAGGTGGCAATCAGCCCCAGCATTTT. Its protein product is CASSRGTGGNQPQHF. Full variable domain (rest looked up from reference TRBV18 and TRBJ1-5): NAGVMQNPRHLVRRRGQEARLRCSPMKGHSHVYWYRQLPEEGLKFMVYLQKENIIDESGMPKERFSAEFPKEGPSILRIQQVVRGDSAAYFCASSRGTGGNQPQHFGDGTRLSIL.